The source of this T cell receptor beta chain is a study of identifying expanded T cells in peripheral blood. During the collection period, no donor immune events like infections were recorded. Points from the study as a whole: About 1.2 clones differed between technical replicates, versus about 15 and 19 over time. Approximately two-week clone count variance significantly increased as total template count grew.

Profiled with immunoSEQ multiplex PCR; TCRdb holds only in-frame clones, not every one. There are under 130,000 clones in the sample; 85% to 90% occur only once, and about a sixth lies in the top ten. Of note for this clone: The antigen remains undetermined.

The receptor comes from a person aged 18 to 69 in good health. Sequences were obtained from blood.

CDR3 in amino acids: CASRGPGPYGYTF. CDR3 DNA: TGTGCCAGCAGGGGGCCGGGACCCTATGGCTACACCTTC. The chain combines TRBV5-5 with TRBJ1-2; weak D call: TRBD1 (5 bases). The CDR3 totals 13 residues. CDR1 SGHKS and CDR2 YYEKEE come from the germline V gene (reference sequence). Trimming cost V 5 bases and J 4 bases, with 12 bases left between them.